These T cell receptor beta chains were read from a single sample in a study of shared clonotypes between healthy human individuals. Assay used: immunoSEQ multiplex PCR; TCRdb lists only in-frame clones, some missing. The sample has 1.5 million to 1.9 million clones, approximately 98% seen once; the top ten hold around 0.45%. The source material was naive CD4+ T cells sorted from blood. The receptors were sampled from a man younger than 40 in good health. Both conserved end residues are part of each CDR3. The D gene is left open where the match is weak. Clone size is stated in some rows and not others, as once, few, many or a class when expanded.

TRBV29-1	TRBJ2-5	-	TRBD2	TGCAGCGTTAACCTTGGGCCGGGAGGAGAGACCCAGTACTTC	CSVNLGPGGETQYF
TRBV5-4	TRBJ2-1	-	TRBD2	TGTGCCAGCAGCCTCGAGCGGGAGGCAAAGTTCTTC	CASSLEREAKFF
TRBV14	TRBJ2-1	-	-	TGTGCCAGCAGCCAAGTAGGTAGAGGGACCTACAATGAGCAGTTCTTC	CASSQVGRGTYNEQFF
TRBV12-5	TRBJ1-1	-	-	TGTGCTAGTGGTATAACAGGAGCTCATGAAGCTTTCTTT	CASGITGAHEAFF
TRBV5-5	TRBJ2-7	-	-	TGTGCCAGCAGCTTCCACCAGCGCACCTACGAGCAGTACTTC	CASSFHQRTYEQYF
TRBV21-1	TRBJ2-1	-	-	TGTGCCAGCAGCAAATGTTTGACTAGCGGGAGTCACAATGAGCAGTTCTTC	CASSKCLTSGSHNEQFF
TRBV28	TRBJ1-1	-	-	TGTGCCAGCAGTGAAGGGGGTTGGACTGAAGCTTTCTTT	CASSEGGWTEAFF
TRBV11-2	TRBJ2-5	-	TRBD1	TGTGCCAGCAGCTTACGCCAGGGGGCCTGGGAGACCCAGTACTTC	CASSLRQGAWETQYF
TRBV7-2	TRBJ2-1	-	TRBD2	TGTGCCAGCAGCTCACAACTAGCGGGCCACCACAATGAGCAGTTCTTC	CASSSQLAGHHNEQFF
TRBV11-3	TRBJ2-5	-	TRBD2	TGTGCCAGCAGCTTAGGCGGGAGGGCCTCGACCCAGTACTTC	CASSLGGRASTQYF
TRBV19	TRBJ1-5	-	-	TGTGCCAGCCAAAAAGGGGTTCAGCCCCAGCATTTT	CASQKGVQPQHF
TRBV6-5	TRBJ2-5	-	-	TGTGCCAGCAGTTACACCGGGACAACTACAGAGACCCAGTACTTC	CASSYTGTTTETQYF
TRBV6-1	TRBJ2-1	-	-	TGTGCCAGCAGTGAAGTCCGGGAGAATGAGCAGTTCTTC	CASSEVRENEQFF
TRBV27	TRBJ2-6	-	-	TGTGCCAGCAGTTTAAACAGGGCCGGGGCCAACGTCCTGACTTTC	CASSLNRAGANVLTF
TRBV10-2	TRBJ2-7	-	-	TGCGCCAGCGGGGCCCTAAACTCCTACGAGCAGTACTTC	CASGALNSYEQYF
TRBV28	TRBJ1-1	-	TRBD1	TGTGCCAGCAGCCGGGGGACAGGGCTGCTGAACACTGAAGCTTTCTTT	CASSRGTGLLNTEAFF
TRBV29-1	TRBJ2-7	-	-	TGCAGCGTTGCCCGGGGATCCTACGAGCAGTACTTC	CSVARGSYEQYF
TRBV18	TRBJ2-6	-	TRBD2	TGTGCCAGCTCACCCCTCGCTAGCGGGAGGGGAACATCTGGGGCCAACGTCCTGACTTTC	CASSPLASGRGTSGANVLTF
TRBV29-1	TRBJ1-4	-	TRBD1	TGCAGCGCTCCGGGACAGGGGTCTGAAAAACTGTTTTTT	CSAPGQGSEKLFF
TRBV10-3	TRBJ2-3	-	-	TGTGCCATCAGTGATACCAGGGTAGCGGCAGATACGCAGTATTTT	CAISDTRVAADTQYF
TRBV5-5	TRBJ1-3	once	TRBD1	TGTGCCAGCACCCAGACAGGGACTGGAAACACCATATATTTT	CASTQTGTGNTIYF
TRBV28	TRBJ1-1	-	-	TGTGCCACCAGTAGGAGCACTGAAGCTTTCTTT	CATSRSTEAFF